The T cell receptor beta chain under discussion was sequenced for a study of shared T cell receptors in the human thymus. The CDR3 extends over 15 amino acids. Per germline, CDR1 MDHEN and CDR2 SYDVKM. V gave up 3 bases and J gave up 3 bases; unmatched junction bases: 8. The table came from immunoSEQ multiplex PCR; TCRdb's copy has only in-frame clones and leaves some out. The sample shows hundreds of thousands of clones, around 95% of them seen only once. The specimen was thymocytes. The rearrangement links TRBV28 to TRBJ2-7; TRBD1 matches at 7 bases. This TCR came from a human donor. CDR3 loop: CASSFTGEPCYEQYF. CDR3 DNA sequence: TGTGCCAGCAGTTTCACAGGGGAACCCTGCTACGAGCAGTACTTC.